One sample yielded the 28 T cell receptor beta chains listed below, sequenced in a study of monozygotic twins with inflammatory bowel disease. Each CDR3 protein gets one entry in TCRdb, which reprocessed the 5' RACE reads and gives no DNA. Its table records around 100,000 distinct CDR3 sequences. Material for sequencing was blood. These receptors all come from a human donor with ulcerative colitis or Crohn's disease, or a healthy co-twin of an affected twin (not recorded which).

The gene calls are TRBV30 and TRBJ2-7; TCRdb selects TRBD1, and the lack of DNA leaves this call unchecked. The CDR3 consists of 14 residues. Germline V gives CDR1 GTSNPN, CDR2 SVGIG (reference sequence). CDR3 residues: CAWRNPGQGNEQYF.

V usage is TRBV6-2 or TRBV6-3 and J usage is TRBJ2-6. Germline CDR1 and CDR2: MNHEY and SVGEGT. This CDR3 is built from 15 residues. The CDR3 loop is CASKHPSSGANVLTF.

The rearrangement joins TRBV7-2 to TRBJ2-7; no DNA is available, so the TRBD1 call from TCRdb remains unchecked. This CDR3 is built from 14 residues. CDR1 SGHTA and CDR2 FQGNSA come from the germline V gene. CDR3 protein: CASSGGQGKYEQYF.

The gene calls are TRBV20-1 and TRBJ1-6; as DNA is missing, the TRBD1 call by TCRdb cannot be tested. The CDR3 is made up of 17 amino acids. Per germline, CDR1 DFQATT and CDR2 SNEGSKA (reference sequence). This CDR3 is CSARSFQGPSRGSPLHF.

The chain links TRBV12-3 or TRBV12-4 to TRBJ2-5. The length of the CDR3 is 14 residues. The CDR3 region is CASSFRYSQETQYF.

The genes are TRBV10-2 and TRBJ1-5; there is no DNA to check the TCRdb D call of TRBD1. The CDR3 is made up of 16 amino acids. Germline loops: CDR1 WSHSY, CDR2 SAAADI. Here the CDR3 reads CASSPRDRVGYQPQHF.

The V gene is TRBV20-1, the J gene TRBJ2-7; TCRdb's D call, TRBD1, is unchecked because there is no DNA. Germline loops: CDR1 DFQATT, CDR2 SNEGSKA (reference sequence). The CDR3 is made up of 13 amino acids. CDR3 in amino acids: CSARGTGHSEQYF.

The rearrangement links TRBV20-1 to TRBJ1-5; the D gene TCRdb calls, TRBD1, cannot be checked with no DNA. This CDR3 region has 14 residues. Germline V gene lookup returns CDR1 DFQATT and CDR2 SNEGSKA (reference sequence). The CDR3 spells CSARVRDSNQPQHF.

The chain recombines TRBV12-3 or TRBV12-4 with TRBJ2-7; TCRdb picks TRBD1, but there is no DNA to check that call. CDR3 length: 14 amino acids. CDR3 residues: CASRGTGYAGEQYF.

CDR3 protein: CASSLGDSSYNEQFF. The V call is TRBV7-2, the J call TRBJ2-1; without DNA, the TCRdb call of TRBD1 cannot be checked. The CDR3 extends over 15 amino acids. Germline V gene lookup returns CDR1 SGHTA and CDR2 FQGNSA.

This sequence joins TRBV12-3 or TRBV12-4 and TRBJ1-5. The CDR3 sequence is 14 residues long. CDR3 in amino acids: CASSFGLSNQPQHF.

CDR3 loop: CASSQAASSYEQYF. This chain links TRBV4-3 with TRBJ2-7; the TRBD2 assignment by TCRdb is unverifiable without DNA. Germline V gives CDR1 LGHNA, CDR2 YSLEER. The CDR3 runs 14 residues.

The chain employs TRBV20-1 and TRBJ2-7; TCRdb selects TRBD1, and the lack of DNA leaves this call unchecked. This CDR3 is built from 12 residues. Germline CDR1 and CDR2: DFQATT and SNEGSKA (reference sequence). Here the CDR3 reads CSAKGGSYEQYF.

The J gene is TRBJ2-4, the V gene TRBV11-2; TCRdb indicates TRBD1, and absent DNA this call remains unverified. From germline, CDR1 is SGHAT and CDR2 FQNNGV. The CDR3 consists of 15 residues. The CDR3 protein is CASSDLGGGKNIQYF.

The chain joins TRBV29-1 to TRBJ1-1; TCRdb proposes TRBD1, but this gene call is untestable without DNA. The germline V gene has CDR1 SQVTM and CDR2 ANQGSEA. The CDR3 is 13 amino acids. The CDR3 loop is CSVKQDFNTEAFF.

The V gene is TRBV28, the J gene TRBJ2-7; the TCRdb call, TRBD2, lacks DNA for checking. The CDR3 covers 14 residues. From germline, CDR1 is MDHEN and CDR2 SYDVKM. The CDR3 loop reads CASSLAGGPVEQYF.

The chain uses TRBV5-1 and TRBJ1-5; TCRdb's D call, TRBD1, is unchecked because there is no DNA. Germline V gene sequence: CDR1 SGHRS, CDR2 YFSETQ. The CDR3 spans 15 residues. CDR3 loop: CASSLSGQGNQPQHF.

CDR3 amino acids: CSARRAGTGRGGETQYF. The V gene is TRBV20-1, the J gene TRBJ2-5; the D call from TCRdb, TRBD1, cannot be confirmed without DNA. Germline V gene sequence: CDR1 DFQATT, CDR2 SNEGSKA (reference sequence). The length of the CDR3 is 17 residues.

The genes are TRBV3-1 and TRBJ1-2; lacking DNA, the TRBD1 call made by TCRdb goes unchecked. In germline, CDR1 is LGHDT, CDR2 YNNKEL (reference sequence). The CDR3 consists of 15 residues. The CDR3 loop reads CASSHAGTANYGYTF.

The V gene is TRBV6-2 or TRBV6-3, the J gene TRBJ2-7. Looked up from germline, CDR1 is MNHEY and CDR2 is SVGEGT. This CDR3 has 14 amino acids. The CDR3 spells CASSMGFGAYEQYF.

The chain carries TRBV29-1 and TRBJ2-4; TCRdb returns TRBD1, unconfirmable since there is no DNA. The V gene's germline CDR1 is SQVTM and CDR2 ANQGSEA. CDR3 length: 13 amino acids. The CDR3 sequence: CSVQDRNKNIQYF. Drawing the rest from reference TRBV29-1 and TRBJ2-4, the complete variable domain is SAVISQKPSRDICQRGTSLTIQCQVDSQVTMMFWYRQQPGQSLTLIATANQGSEATYESGFVIDKFPISRPNLTFSTLTVSNMSPEDSSIYLCSVQDRNKNIQYFGAGTRLSVL.

The chain recombines TRBV11-2 with TRBJ2-7; TCRdb's D call of TRBD1 is untestable without DNA. Germline CDR1 and CDR2: SGHAT and FQNNGV. The CDR3 covers 15 residues. The CDR3 is CASSQRDRRSYEQYF.

The chain is built from TRBV20-1 and TRBJ2-1; TCRdb indicates TRBD1, and absent DNA this call remains unverified. Germline V gene data show CDR1 as DFQATT and CDR2 as SNEGSKA (reference sequence). The CDR3 is made up of 14 amino acids. CDR3 sequence reads: CSAPGTGYRNEQFF.

J is TRBJ2-7 and V is TRBV18. The CDR3 runs to 16 residues. CDR1 KGHSH and CDR2 LQKENI come from the germline V gene. CDR3: CASSPPAGRGSYEQYF.

The chain recombines TRBV7-2 with TRBJ2-7; there is no DNA to check the TCRdb D call of TRBD1. This CDR3 has 14 amino acids. The germline CDR1 and CDR2 sequences are SGHTA and FQGNSA. CDR3 loop: CASSLSGGAYEQYF.

The gene calls are TRBV28 and TRBJ2-7; TCRdb proposes TRBD1, but this gene call is untestable without DNA. The V gene's germline CDR1 is MDHEN and CDR2 SYDVKM. The length of the CDR3 is 15 residues. This CDR3 is CASRPGQGFLYEQYF.

The chain carries TRBV5-1 and TRBJ2-4. In germline, CDR1 is SGHRS, CDR2 YFSETQ. This CDR3 has 13 residues. The CDR3 is CASSSEQKGIQYF. The full variable domain, rest sourced from reference TRBV5-1 and TRBJ2-4, is KAGVTQTPRYLIKTRGQQVTLSCSPISGHRSVSWYQQTPGQGLQFLFEYFSETQRNKGNFPGRFSGRQFSNSRSEMNVSTLELGDSALYLCASSSEQKGIQYFGAGTRLSVL.

The gene calls are TRBV4-3 and TRBJ1-5; the D gene TCRdb calls, TRBD1, cannot be checked with no DNA. The germline V gene encodes CDR1 LGHNA and CDR2 YSLEER. This CDR3 spans 15 amino acids. The CDR3 reads CASSQDWGAYQPQHF.